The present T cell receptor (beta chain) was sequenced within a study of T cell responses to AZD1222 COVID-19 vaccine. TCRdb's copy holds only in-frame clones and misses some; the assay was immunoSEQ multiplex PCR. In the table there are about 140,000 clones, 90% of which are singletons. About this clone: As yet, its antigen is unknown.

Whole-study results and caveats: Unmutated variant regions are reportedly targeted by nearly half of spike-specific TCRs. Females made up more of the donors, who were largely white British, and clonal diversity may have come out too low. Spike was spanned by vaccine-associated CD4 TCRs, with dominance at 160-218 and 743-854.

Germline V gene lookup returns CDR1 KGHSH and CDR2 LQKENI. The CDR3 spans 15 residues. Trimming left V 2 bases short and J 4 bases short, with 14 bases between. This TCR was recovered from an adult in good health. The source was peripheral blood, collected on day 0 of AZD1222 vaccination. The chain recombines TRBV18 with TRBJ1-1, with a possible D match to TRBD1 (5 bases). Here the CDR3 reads CASSPIIQGGTEAFF. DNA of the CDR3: TGTGCCAGCTCACCAATTATCCAGGGAGGCACTGAAGCTTTCTTT.